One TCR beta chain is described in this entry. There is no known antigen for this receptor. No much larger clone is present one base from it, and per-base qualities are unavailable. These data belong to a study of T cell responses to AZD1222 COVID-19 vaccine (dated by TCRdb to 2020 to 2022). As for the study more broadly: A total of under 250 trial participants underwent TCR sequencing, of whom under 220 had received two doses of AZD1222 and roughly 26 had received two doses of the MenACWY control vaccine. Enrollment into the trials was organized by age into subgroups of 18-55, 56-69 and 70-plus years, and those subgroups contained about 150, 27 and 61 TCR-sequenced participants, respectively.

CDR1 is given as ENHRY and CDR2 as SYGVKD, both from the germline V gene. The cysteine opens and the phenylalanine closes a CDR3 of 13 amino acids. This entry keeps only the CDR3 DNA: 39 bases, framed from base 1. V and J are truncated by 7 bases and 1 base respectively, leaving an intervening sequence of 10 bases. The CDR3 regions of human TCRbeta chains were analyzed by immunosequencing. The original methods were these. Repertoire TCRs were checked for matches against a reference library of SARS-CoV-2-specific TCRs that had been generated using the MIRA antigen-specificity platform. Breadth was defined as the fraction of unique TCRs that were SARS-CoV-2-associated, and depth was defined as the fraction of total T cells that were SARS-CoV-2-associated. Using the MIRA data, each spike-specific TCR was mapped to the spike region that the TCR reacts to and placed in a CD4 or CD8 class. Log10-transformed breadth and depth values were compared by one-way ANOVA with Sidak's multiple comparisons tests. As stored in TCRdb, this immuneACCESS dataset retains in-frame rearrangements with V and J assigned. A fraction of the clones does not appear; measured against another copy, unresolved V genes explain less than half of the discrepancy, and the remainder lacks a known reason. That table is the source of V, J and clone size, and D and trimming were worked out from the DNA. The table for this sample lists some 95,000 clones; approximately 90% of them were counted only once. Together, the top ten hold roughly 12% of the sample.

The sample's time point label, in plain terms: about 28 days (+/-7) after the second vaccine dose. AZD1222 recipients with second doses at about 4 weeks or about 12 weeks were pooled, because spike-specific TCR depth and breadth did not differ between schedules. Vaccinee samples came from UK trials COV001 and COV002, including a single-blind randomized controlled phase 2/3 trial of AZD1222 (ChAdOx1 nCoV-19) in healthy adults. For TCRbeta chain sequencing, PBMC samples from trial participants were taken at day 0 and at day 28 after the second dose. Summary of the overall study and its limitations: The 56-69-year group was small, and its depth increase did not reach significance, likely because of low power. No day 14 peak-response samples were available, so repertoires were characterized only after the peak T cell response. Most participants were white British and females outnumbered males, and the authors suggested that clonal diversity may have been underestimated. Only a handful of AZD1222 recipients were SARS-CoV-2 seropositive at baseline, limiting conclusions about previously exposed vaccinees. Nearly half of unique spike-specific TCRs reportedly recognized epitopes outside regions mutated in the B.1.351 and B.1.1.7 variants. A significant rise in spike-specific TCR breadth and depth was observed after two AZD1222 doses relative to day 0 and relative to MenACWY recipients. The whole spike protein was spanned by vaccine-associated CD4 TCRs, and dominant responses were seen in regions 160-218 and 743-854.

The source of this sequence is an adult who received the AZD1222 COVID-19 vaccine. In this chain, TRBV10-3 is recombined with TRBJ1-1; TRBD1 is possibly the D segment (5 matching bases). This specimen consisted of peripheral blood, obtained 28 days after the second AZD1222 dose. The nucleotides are TGTGCCATCACGACGGGGGGGAACACTGAAGCTTTCTTT. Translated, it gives CAITTGGNTEAFF.